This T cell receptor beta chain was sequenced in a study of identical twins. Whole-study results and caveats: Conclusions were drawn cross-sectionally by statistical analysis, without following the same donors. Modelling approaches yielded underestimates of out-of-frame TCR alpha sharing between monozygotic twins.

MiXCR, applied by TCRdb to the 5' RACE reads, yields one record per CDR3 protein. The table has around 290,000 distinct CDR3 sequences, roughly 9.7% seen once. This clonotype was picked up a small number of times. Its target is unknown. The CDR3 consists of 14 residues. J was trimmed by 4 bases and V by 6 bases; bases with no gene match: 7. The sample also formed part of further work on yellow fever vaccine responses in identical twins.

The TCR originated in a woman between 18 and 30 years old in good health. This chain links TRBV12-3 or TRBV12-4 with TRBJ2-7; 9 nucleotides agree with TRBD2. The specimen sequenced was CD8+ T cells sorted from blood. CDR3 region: CASSPGLAMYEQYF. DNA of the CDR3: TGTGCCAGCAGCCCCGGACTAGCGATGTACGAGCAGTACTTC.